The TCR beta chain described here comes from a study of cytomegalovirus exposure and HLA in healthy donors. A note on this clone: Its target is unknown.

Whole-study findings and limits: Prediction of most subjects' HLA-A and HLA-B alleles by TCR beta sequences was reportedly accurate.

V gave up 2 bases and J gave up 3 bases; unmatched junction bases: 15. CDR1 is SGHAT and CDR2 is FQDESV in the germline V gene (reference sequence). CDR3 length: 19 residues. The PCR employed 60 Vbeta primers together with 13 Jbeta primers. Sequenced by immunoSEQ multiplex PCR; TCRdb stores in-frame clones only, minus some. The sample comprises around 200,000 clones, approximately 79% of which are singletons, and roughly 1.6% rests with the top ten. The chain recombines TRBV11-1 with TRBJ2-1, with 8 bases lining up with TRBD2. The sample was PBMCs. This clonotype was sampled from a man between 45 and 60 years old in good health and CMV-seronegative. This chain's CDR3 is CASSLSPGTSNKGYNEQFF. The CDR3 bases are TGTGCCAGCAGCTTATCCCCCGGGACTAGTAACAAGGGCTACAATGAGCAGTTCTTC.